These 6 T cell receptor beta chains share one sample of origin, sequenced in a study of monozygotic twins with inflammatory bowel disease. Reprocessing the 5' RACE reads, TCRdb reports a single entry for every CDR3 protein and omits DNA. In total, the table holds approximately 400,000 distinct CDR3 sequences. The sample comprised blood. These receptors were taken from a human donor with ulcerative colitis or Crohn's disease, or a healthy co-twin of an affected twin (not recorded which).

The V call is TRBV28, the J call TRBJ2-2; TCRdb's assignment of TRBD2 cannot be checked, as there is no DNA. CDR1 is MDHEN and CDR2 is SYDVKM in the germline V gene. The CDR3 is made up of 14 amino acids. The CDR3 is CASSLAGDTGELFF. The full variable domain, its missing parts supplied by reference TRBV28 and TRBJ2-2, is DVKVTQSSRYLVKRTGEKVFLECVQDMDHENMFWYRQDPGLGLRLIYFSYDVKMKEKGDIPEGYSVSREKKERFSLILESASTNQTSMYLCASSLAGDTGELFFGEGSRLTVL.

This chain connects TRBV7-2 to TRBJ2-5; the D gene TCRdb calls, TRBD2, cannot be checked with no DNA. CDR1 is SGHTA, CDR2 FQGNSA, per germline. CDR3 length: 14 residues. Here the CDR3 reads CASSLGGGKETQYF.

The genes are TRBV5-6 and TRBJ2-6; TCRdb returns TRBD1, unconfirmable since there is no DNA. The germline V gene has CDR1 SGHDT and CDR2 YYEEEE. This CDR3 region has 16 residues. The chain's CDR3 is CASSIGGLSGANVLTF.

The chain uses TRBV15 and TRBJ1-5; TCRdb picks TRBD1, but there is no DNA to check that call. The germline V gene encodes CDR1 LNHNV and CDR2 YYDKDF (reference sequence). This CDR3 region has 15 residues. The CDR3 sequence: CATSRDPGAHQPQHF.

The rearrangement links TRBV27 to TRBJ1-2. Germline assignment: CDR1 MNHEY and CDR2 SMNVEV (reference sequence). The CDR3 contains 13 residues. The CDR3 region is CASGITYAYGYTF.

This chain connects TRBV18 to TRBJ2-3; with no DNA, the TCRdb D assignment of TRBD1 cannot be verified. Per the germline V gene, CDR1 is KGHSH and CDR2 is LQKENI. There are 17 residues in the CDR3. The CDR3 loop is CASSPPQGPLITDTQYF.